These 10 T cell receptor beta chains originate from one sample sequenced in a study of T cell clonality in common variable immunodeficiency. Only in-frame clones appear in the TCRdb table, and some are missing; sequencing was by immunoSEQ multiplex PCR. The sample offers 40,000 to 65,000 clones and no singletons, the top ten holding 1.8%. Sequenced sample: peripheral blood mononuclear cells. The receptors were sampled from a person aged 18 to 75 in good health.

This clone showed up many times. The CDR3 end falls 3 residues outside the read, so it is completed with the germline J gene. The chain uses TRBV13 and TRBJ2-5, with TRBD2 matching over 8 bases. Germline V gene data show CDR1 as PRHDT and CDR2 as FYEKMQ (reference sequence). The length of the CDR3 is 16 residues. The trim removed 5 bases at V and 2 bases at J, leaving 10 bases unmatched. CDR3 in amino acids: CASSMAGLAGQETQYF. CDR3 DNA (partial): TGTGCCAGCAGCATGGCCGGTTTAGCGGGGCAAGAGACC.

This clone was seen many times. Read sequence stops 3 residues before the CDR3 end, and the germline J gene provides the missing end. The V call is TRBV5-1, the J call TRBJ2-2, with D possibly matching TRBD2 (6 bases). The CDR3 covers 16 residues. The germline gives CDR1 SGHRS, CDR2 YFSETQ. Trimming pared 3 bases from V and 0 bases from J, leaving 12 bases between. Here the CDR3 reads CASSWSGPTNTGELFF. CDR3 bases read: TGCGCCAGCAGCTGGAGCGGGCCGACGAACACCGGGGAG.

At least ten counts were recorded for this clone. The missing CDR3 end, 3 residues past where the read stops, is filled in from the germline J gene. The chain uses TRBV20-1 and TRBJ2-5, with 9 bases matching TRBD1. The germline gives CDR1 DFQATT, CDR2 SNEGSKA (reference sequence). The trim removed 3 bases at V and 4 bases at J, leaving 0 bases unmatched. This CDR3 spans 12 amino acids. CDR3 DNA (partial): TGCAGTGCTAGGACAGGGGGAGAGACC. Protein sequence: CSARTGGET. The full CDR3 reads CSARTGGETQYF.

There are many counts of this clone. From the germline J gene comes the end of the CDR3, since the read stops 3 residues before it. The gene calls are TRBV29-1 and TRBJ2-5, with 7 bases lining up with TRBD2. The CDR3 has 13 residues. Germline trimming cut 7 bases from V and 3 bases from J; bases unmatched to any gene: 8. Per germline, CDR1 SQVTM and CDR2 ANQGSEA. CDR3 DNA (partial): TGCAGCGCCGGTAGCGGGTCAGAAGAGACC. It codes for CSAGSGSEET. In full, the CDR3 is CSAGSGSEETQYF.

This clone was recorded many times. The CDR3 goes on 3 residues after the read ends, and that part is filled in from the germline J gene. V gene TRBV6-2 or TRBV6-3 combines with J gene TRBJ2-7; D unresolved. Per the germline V gene, CDR1 is MNHEY and CDR2 is SVGEGT. This CDR3 has 15 residues. The V end lost 7 bases, the J end lost 0 bases, and 16 bases lay between the germline ends. CDR3 DNA, as far as it was read: TGTGCCAGCATCCCCACACCAGGTTACTCCTACGAG. As protein: CASIPTPGYSYE. The complete CDR3 protein is CASIPTPGYSYEQYF.

This clone occurred many times. The read falls 3 residues short of the CDR3 end, and the missing part is taken from the germline J gene. The chain employs TRBV19 and TRBJ1-2, with 7 bases identical to TRBD1. This CDR3 comprises 12 residues. Per the germline V gene, CDR1 is LNHDA and CDR2 is SQIVND (reference sequence). J gave up 4 bases and V 6 bases, and 2 bases lay outside the gene matches. CDR3 region: CASRTGVYGYTF. CDR3 bases read: TGTGCCAGTAGAACAGGGGTCTATGGC.

This clone was seen a few times. CDR3 residues: CASSYGSGGTPYDYTF. The sequenced CDR3 bases are TGTGCCAGCAGTTACGGTTCGGGGGGAACTCCCTACGAC. The gene calls are TRBV6-2 or TRBV6-3 and TRBJ1-2, with D tentatively TRBD1 (5 bases). The read finishes 3 residues shy of the CDR3 end, and the germline J gene is used to complete it. There are 16 residues in the CDR3. CDR1 is MNHEY and CDR2 is SVGEGT in the germline V gene.

In its sample, this clone was seen many times. The read ends 3 residues shy of where the CDR3 ends; the end is completed using the germline J gene. This sequence joins TRBV4-2 and TRBJ2-1; 7 bases map to TRBD2. J gave up 1 base and V 4 bases, and 19 bases lay outside the gene matches. CDR1 is LGHNA, CDR2 YNFKEQ, per germline. The CDR3 sequence is 20 residues long. The CDR3 reads CASSPPFWRETLRSYNEQFF. Incomplete CDR3 DNA: TGTGCCAGCAGCCCCCCCTTTTGGCGGGAGACTCTTCGGTCCTACAATGAG.

This clone was counted ten times or more. The observed sequence ends 3 residues before the CDR3 terminus, with the missing tail filled in from the germline J gene. The chain has TRBV20-1 and TRBJ2-5, with unresolved D. The germline V gene has CDR1 DFQATT and CDR2 SNEGSKA (reference sequence). The CDR3 contains 12 residues. V was shortened by 3 bases and J by 6 bases, with 11 bases between the two germline ends. This CDR3 is CSARVATKTQYF. The sequenced CDR3 bases are TGCAGTGCTAGGGTAGCTACGAAGACC.

In the case of this clone: The missing CDR3 end, 3 residues past where the read stops, is filled in from the germline J gene. The chain combines TRBV19 with TRBJ1-1, with D possibly being TRBD1 (6 bases). The germline CDR1 and CDR2 sequences are LNHDA and SQIVND (reference sequence). CDR3 length: 18 amino acids. The CDR3 bases that were read are TGTGCCAGTAGACTTTCGGGACACTATTACTCTGGGGCCAACGTA. Amino acids: CASRLSGHYYSGANV. Given in full, the CDR3 is CASRLSGHYYSGANVAFF.